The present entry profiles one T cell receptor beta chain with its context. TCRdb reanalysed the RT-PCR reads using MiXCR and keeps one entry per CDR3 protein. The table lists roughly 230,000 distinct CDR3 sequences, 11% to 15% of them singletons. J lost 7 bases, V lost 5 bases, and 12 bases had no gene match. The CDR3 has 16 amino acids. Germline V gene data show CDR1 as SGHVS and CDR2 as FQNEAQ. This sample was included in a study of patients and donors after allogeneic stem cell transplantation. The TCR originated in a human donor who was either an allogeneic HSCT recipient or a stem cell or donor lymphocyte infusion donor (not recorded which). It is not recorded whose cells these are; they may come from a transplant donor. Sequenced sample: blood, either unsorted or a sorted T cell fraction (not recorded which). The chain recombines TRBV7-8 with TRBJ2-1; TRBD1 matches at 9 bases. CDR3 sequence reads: CASSTSGTGRRNEQFF. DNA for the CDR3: TGTGCCAGCAGCACATCCGGGACAGGGCGGAGGAATGAGCAGTTCTTC.